Each of the 9 T cell receptor beta chains below was sequenced from the same sample in a study of blood T cell repertoires in COVID-19. Here immunoSEQ multiplex PCR was the method, and the copy in TCRdb shows in-frame clones only, minus some. The sample lists about 140,000 clones, over 60% seen once, with roughly 15% in the top ten. The material sequenced was peripheral blood. These receptors all stem from a middle-aged man with acute or convalescent COVID-19.

This clone appeared a few times. The chain recombines TRBV18 with TRBJ1-3; D is ambiguous. The CDR3 has 14 amino acids. Germline CDR1 is KGHSH and CDR2 is LQKENI. Trimming pared 0 bases from V and 1 base from J, leaving 4 bases between. The CDR3 DNA reads TGTGCCAGCTCACCACCGCAGTCTGGAAACACCATATATTTT. Protein sequence: CASSPPQSGNTIYF.

This clone was seen only a few times. The V and J genes are TRBV30 and TRBJ1-6; 8 positions agree with TRBD1. CDR1 is GTSNPN and CDR2 is SVGIG in the germline V gene (reference sequence). J gave up 9 bases and V 0 bases, and 7 bases lay outside the gene matches. The CDR3 is 15 residues long. CDR3 nucleotide sequence: TGTGCCTGGAGTGTAAGTCGACAGGGGAGTTCACCCCTCCACTTT. Translation gives CAWSVSRQGSSPLHF.

The chain couples TRBV19 to TRBJ2-2, with a possible D match to TRBD1 (5 bases). The CDR3 extends over 16 amino acids. Germline V gives CDR1 LNHDA, CDR2 SQIVND (reference sequence). Trimming stripped 3 bases from V and 5 bases from J, with 16 bases between. Written as DNA, the CDR3 is TGTGCCAGTAGTATGAACGTTTGGGGCCAGACCGGGGAGCTGTTTTTT. As protein: CASSMNVWGQTGELFF.

The chain recombines TRBV18 with TRBJ1-2; D is ambiguous. V lost 6 bases and J 4 bases, leaving 15 bases between the germline ends. CDR1 is KGHSH, CDR2 LQKENI, per germline. The CDR3 consists of 14 residues. CDR3 sequence (DNA): TGTGCCAGCTCGCGCGGAGAACTCACCTATGGCTACACCTTC. Amino acid sequence: CASSRGELTYGYTF.

This clone was detected a few times. The rearrangement joins TRBV10-2 to TRBJ2-1; 7 nucleotides agree with TRBD2. Trimming took 5 bases from V and 4 from J; bases not matched to a gene: 5. The germline V gene encodes CDR1 WSHSY and CDR2 SAAADI. There are 14 residues in the CDR3. DNA of the CDR3: TGCGCCAGCAGTCTAGCGGTTCTTTACAATGAGCAGTTCTTC. Amino acids: CASSLAVLYNEQFF.

The rearrangement joins TRBV29-1 to TRBJ1-2, with a tentative D call TRBD1 (5 bases). The V end lost 2 bases, the J end lost 3 bases, and 13 bases lay between the germline ends. CDR3 length equals 14 residues. Germline V CDR1 and CDR2: SQVTM, ANQGSEA. This chain's CDR3 is CSVELSGHHYGYTF. For the CDR3, the DNA is TGCAGCGTTGAACTTAGTGGACATCACTATGGCTACACCTTC.

The V and J genes are TRBV6-1 and TRBJ2-2; D is possibly TRBD2 (5 bases). Germline assignment: CDR1 MNHNS and CDR2 SASEGT. This CDR3 is built from 15 residues. The V end was cut by 2 bases, the J end by 4 bases, with 11 bases between. The CDR3, as DNA: TGTGCCAGCAGTGAACGGGGTTTCGGCACCGGGGAGCTGTTTTTT. This sequence encodes CASSERGFGTGELFF.

This chain uses TRBV3-1 (or the pseudogene TRBV3-2) with TRBJ2-5; TRBD1 agrees at 7 bases. The CDR3 has 13 amino acids. V shed 5 bases and J 5 bases; nucleotides not matched to a gene: 5. CDR1 and CDR2 from the germline V gene are LGHDT and YNNKEL (reference sequence). In nucleotides, the CDR3 is TGTGCCAGCAGCTACAGGGGCGCGGAGACCCAGTACTTC. It is translated as CASSYRGAETQYF.

This chain uses TRBV29-1 with TRBJ1-5; maybe TRBD1 (6 bases). This CDR3 spans 14 amino acids. Trimming cost V 6 bases and J 3 bases, with 15 bases left between them. Germline-derived CDR1 and CDR2 are SQVTM and ANQGSEA. The CDR3 coding sequence is TGCAGCGTGCAGACAGGAGGAAACAATCAGCCCCAGCATTTT. It yields the protein CSVQTGGNNQPQHF.